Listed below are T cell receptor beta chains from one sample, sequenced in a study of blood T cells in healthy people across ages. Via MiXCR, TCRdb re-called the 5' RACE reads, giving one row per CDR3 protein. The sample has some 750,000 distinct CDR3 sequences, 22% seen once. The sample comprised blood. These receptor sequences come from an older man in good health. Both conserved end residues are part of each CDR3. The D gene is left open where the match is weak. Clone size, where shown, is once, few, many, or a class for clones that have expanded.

CDR3 protein: CASISHEGSYGYTF
CDR3 DNA: TGTGCCAGCATTAGCCACGAAGGATCCTATGGCTACACCTTC
clone size: many
D gene: NA
J gene: TRBJ1-2
V gene: TRBV12-3/TRBV12-4

CDR3 protein: CASSSSFAGGVRDIQYF
CDR3 DNA: TGTGCCAGCAGCTCTTCCTTTGCGGGAGGTGTCAGGGACATTCAGTACTTC
clone size: few
D gene: TRBD2
J gene: TRBJ2-4
V gene: TRBV7-2

CDR3 protein: CSVATQGIGGELFF
CDR3 DNA: TGCAGCGTTGCTACCCAGGGGATCGGCGGGGAGCTGTTTTTT
clone size: NA
D gene: NA
J gene: TRBJ2-2
V gene: TRBV29-1

CDR3 protein: CASSEGLESDTQYF
CDR3 DNA: TGTGCCAGCAGTGAAGGGCTAGAATCAGATACGCAGTATTTT
clone size: NA
D gene: NA
J gene: TRBJ2-3
V gene: TRBV6-1

CDR3 protein: CSVPGEEAFF
CDR3 DNA: TGCAGCGTCCCTGGAGAGGAAGCTTTCTTT
clone size: NA
D gene: NA
J gene: TRBJ1-1
V gene: TRBV29-1

CDR3 protein: CASSPRTGEGTEAFF
CDR3 DNA: TGTGCCAGCTCACCCCGGACAGGGGAGGGCACTGAAGCTTTCTTT
clone size: NA
D gene: TRBD1
J gene: TRBJ1-1
V gene: TRBV18

CDR3 protein: CSAKILAGGYNEQFF
CDR3 DNA: TGCAGTGCTAAAATCCTAGCGGGAGGTTACAATGAGCAGTTCTTC
clone size: NA
D gene: TRBD2
J gene: TRBJ2-1
V gene: TRBV20-1

CDR3 protein: CASSNRAPTSYEQYF
CDR3 DNA: TGTGCCAGCAGTAACAGGGCCCCGACCTCCTACGAGCAGTACTTC
clone size: NA
D gene: NA
J gene: TRBJ2-7
V gene: TRBV5-5

CDR3 protein: CSFTGGTDTQYF
CDR3 DNA: TGCAGCTTTACGGGGGGTACAGATACGCAGTATTTT
clone size: NA
D gene: TRBD2
J gene: TRBJ2-3
V gene: TRBV29-1

CDR3 protein: CSASHNYGYTF
CDR3 DNA: TGCAGTGCTTCTCATAACTATGGCTACACCTTC
clone size: few
D gene: NA
J gene: TRBJ1-2
V gene: TRBV20-1

CDR3 protein: CASSLVGTGNSGVNVLTF
CDR3 DNA: TGTGCCAGCAGCTTAGTGGGGACAGGGAACTCTGGGGTCAACGTCCTGACTTTC
clone size: NA
D gene: TRBD1
J gene: TRBJ2-6
V gene: TRBV7-2

CDR3 protein: CASSLQEQETQYF
CDR3 DNA: TGTGCCAGCAGCTTGCAGGAACAAGAGACCCAGTACTTC
clone size: many
D gene: NA
J gene: TRBJ2-5
V gene: TRBV7-2

CDR3 protein: CASRILGGGYGYTF
CDR3 DNA: TGTGCCAGCAGAATTCTAGGGGGAGGGTATGGCTACACCTTC
clone size: NA
D gene: NA
J gene: TRBJ1-2
V gene: TRBV6-5

CDR3 protein: CSAPRVVPYGYTF
CDR3 DNA: TGCAGCGCCCCCCGGGTTGTACCTTATGGCTACACCTTC
clone size: NA
D gene: NA
J gene: TRBJ1-2
V gene: TRBV29-1

CDR3 protein: CASSSYLGTTSGANVLTF
CDR3 DNA: TGTGCCAGCAGTTCCTACCTGGGGACTACCTCTGGGGCCAACGTCCTGACTTTC
clone size: few
D gene: TRBD2
J gene: TRBJ2-6
V gene: TRBV12-3/TRBV12-4

CDR3 protein: CASSGGEGDTQYF
CDR3 DNA: TGTGCCAGCAGTGGGGGGGAGGGAGATACGCAGTATTTT
clone size: few
D gene: TRBD2
J gene: TRBJ2-3
V gene: TRBV6-4

CDR3 protein: CASRAGGNTGELFF
CDR3 DNA: TGCGCCAGCAGGGCCGGGGGGAACACCGGGGAGCTGTTTTTT
clone size: NA
D gene: NA
J gene: TRBJ2-2
V gene: TRBV10-2

CDR3 protein: CASSQAGAGEKLFF
CDR3 DNA: TGTGCCAGCAGCCAAGCAGGGGCGGGTGAAAAACTGTTTTTT
clone size: few
D gene: NA
J gene: TRBJ1-4
V gene: TRBV3-1

CDR3 protein: CSASYRPVEDTQYF
CDR3 DNA: TGCAGTGCTAGTTACAGGCCGGTGGAAGATACGCAGTATTTT
clone size: NA
D gene: NA
J gene: TRBJ2-3
V gene: TRBV20-1

CDR3 protein: CASSPGFATNEKLFF
CDR3 DNA: TGTGCCAGCAGCCCTGGGTTTGCAACTAATGAAAAACTGTTTTTT
clone size: NA
D gene: NA
J gene: TRBJ1-4
V gene: TRBV3-1

CDR3 protein: CASSGQGWTTDTQYF
CDR3 DNA: TGTGCCAGCAGTGGACAGGGATGGACCACAGATACGCAGTATTTT
clone size: NA
D gene: TRBD1
J gene: TRBJ2-3
V gene: TRBV12-3/TRBV12-4

CDR3 protein: CASSSHTNTEASF
CDR3 DNA: TGTGCCAGCAGCTCCCATACGAACACTGAAGCTTCCTTT
clone size: NA
D gene: NA
J gene: TRBJ1-1
V gene: TRBV7-2

CDR3 protein: CASSLRQGRSGANVLTF
CDR3 DNA: TGTGCCAGCAGCCTTCGACAGGGTCGCTCTGGGGCCAACGTCCTGACTTTC
clone size: few
D gene: TRBD1
J gene: TRBJ2-6
V gene: TRBV3-1

CDR3 protein: CATSDTGTEETQYF
CDR3 DNA: TGTGCCACCAGTGATACCGGGACAGAAGAGACCCAGTACTTC
clone size: few
D gene: TRBD1
J gene: TRBJ2-5
V gene: TRBV24-1

CDR3 protein: CASSQRRENIQYF
CDR3 DNA: TGCGCCAGCAGCCAAAGAAGAGAAAACATTCAGTACTTC
clone size: few
D gene: NA
J gene: TRBJ2-4
V gene: TRBV4-3

CDR3 protein: CASSEEGGETQYF
CDR3 DNA: TGTGCCAGCAGTGAAGAGGGAGGTGAGACCCAGTACTTC
clone size: NA
D gene: NA
J gene: TRBJ2-5
V gene: TRBV2

CDR3 protein: CASGGLVDSYEQYF
CDR3 DNA: TGTGCCAGCGGGGGACTAGTTGATTCCTACGAGCAGTACTTC
clone size: few
D gene: TRBD2
J gene: TRBJ2-7
V gene: TRBV6-1

CDR3 protein: CASSPQERKNIQYF
CDR3 DNA: TGTGCCAGCAGCCCACAGGAACGCAAAAACATTCAGTACTTC
clone size: NA
D gene: NA
J gene: TRBJ2-4
V gene: TRBV3-1

CDR3 protein: CASSLAGGQGNEQFF
CDR3 DNA: TGCGCCAGCAGCTTAGCGGGGGGGCAGGGGAATGAGCAGTTCTTC
clone size: few
D gene: TRBD2
J gene: TRBJ2-1
V gene: TRBV5-1

CDR3 protein: CASSLLAGGTDTQYF
CDR3 DNA: TGCGCCAGCAGCCTACTAGCGGGGGGGACAGATACGCAGTATTTT
clone size: many
D gene: TRBD2
J gene: TRBJ2-3
V gene: TRBV5-1

CDR3 protein: CASSMQRSQETQYF
CDR3 DNA: TGTGCCAGCAGCATGCAGCGTTCCCAAGAGACCCAGTACTTC
clone size: NA
D gene: NA
J gene: TRBJ2-5
V gene: TRBV7-6

CDR3 protein: CASSLAGSSYGYTF
CDR3 DNA: TGTGCCAGCAGCTTGGCCGGCAGTTCCTATGGCTACACCTTC
clone size: NA
D gene: NA
J gene: TRBJ1-2
V gene: TRBV5-6

CDR3 protein: CASRQGKGGYTF
CDR3 DNA: TGTGCCAGCAGGCAGGGAAAAGGTGGCTACACCTTC
clone size: few
D gene: NA
J gene: TRBJ1-2
V gene: TRBV12-3/TRBV12-4

CDR3 protein: CASSSLGPPGGTQYF
CDR3 DNA: TGTGCCAGCAGTTCCCTGGGACCGCCGGGGGGTACGCAGTATTTT
clone size: NA
D gene: TRBD2
J gene: TRBJ2-3
V gene: TRBV6-5

CDR3 protein: CASSLFEAAGEFLGSQETQYF
CDR3 DNA: TGTGCCAGCAGTTTATTCGAGGCGGCGGGGGAGTTTCTTGGGTCCCAAGAGACCCAGTACTTC
clone size: NA
D gene: TRBD2
J gene: TRBJ2-5
V gene: TRBV28

CDR3 protein: CASSQGVVVYGYTF
CDR3 DNA: TGTGCCAGCAGCCAAGGTGTAGTCGTCTATGGCTACACCTTC
clone size: few
D gene: NA
J gene: TRBJ1-2
V gene: TRBV16

CDR3 protein: CASSLGASGTYEQYF
CDR3 DNA: TGTGCCAGCAGCTTAGGAGCTAGCGGAACCTACGAGCAGTACTTC
clone size: NA
D gene: TRBD2
J gene: TRBJ2-7
V gene: TRBV7-2

CDR3 protein: CASSRTGGLKADTQYF
CDR3 DNA: TGTGCCAGCAGCCGGACAGGGGGCTTGAAGGCAGATACGCAGTATTTT
clone size: many
D gene: TRBD1
J gene: TRBJ2-3
V gene: TRBV12-3/TRBV12-4

CDR3 protein: CSVVGLAGLAETQYF
CDR3 DNA: TGCAGCGTTGTGGGACTAGCGGGACTCGCGGAGACCCAGTACTTC
clone size: NA
D gene: TRBD2
J gene: TRBJ2-5
V gene: TRBV29-1

CDR3 protein: CSAREPPVGQGANYGYTF
CDR3 DNA: NA
clone size: NA
D gene: NA
J gene: TRBJ1-2
V gene: TRBV20-1

CDR3 protein: CASSQSVAFTSNTEAFF
CDR3 DNA: TGCGCCAGCAGCCAATCCGTCGCTTTCACTTCGAACACTGAAGCTTTCTTT
clone size: NA
D gene: NA
J gene: TRBJ1-1
V gene: TRBV4-3

CDR3 protein: CASTWGTGRYGYTF
CDR3 DNA: TGTGCCAGCACGTGGGGGACAGGGAGATATGGCTACACCTTC
clone size: NA
D gene: TRBD1
J gene: TRBJ1-2
V gene: TRBV7-2